This entry describes one T cell receptor beta chain. Assay: immunoSEQ multiplex PCR; the TCRdb copy retains only in-frame clones and omits some. The sample lists over a million clones, roughly 74% occurring once. The V end lost 6 bases, the J end lost 2 bases, and 11 bases lay between the germline ends. CDR1 and CDR2 (germline): MDHEN, SYDVKM. This CDR3 region has 14 residues. This entry comes from a study of shared clonotypes between healthy human individuals. Sequencing input: memory CD4+ T cells from PBMCs. Sample subset: CD45RA-negative fraction. The source is a man aged 18 to 29 in good health. Some clones in this sample may be carry-over from other donors' samples. The chain combines TRBV28 with TRBJ1-5; D unclear. DNA for the CDR3: TGTGCCAGCAGCCGGATATACGGCAATCAGCCCCAGCATTTT. Translated: CASSRIYGNQPQHF. Looking up the rest from reference TRBV28 and TRBJ1-5 gives the full variable domain: DVKVTQSSRYLVKRTGEKVFLECVQDMDHENMFWYRQDPGLGLRLIYFSYDVKMKEKGDIPEGYSVSREKKERFSLILESASTNQTSMYLCASSRIYGNQPQHFGDGTRLSIL.